The 8 T cell receptor beta chains listed next were all sequenced from one sample in a study of OX40 agonist ivuxolimab in advanced cancers. Using immunoSEQ multiplex PCR, the repertoire was profiled, and TCRdb retains in-frame clones only, with some absent. Of 35,000 to 45,000 clones in the sample, roughly 82% are singletons; the top ten hold more than 2%. This material consisted of CD4+ or CD8+ T cells sorted from blood, taken in a trial of the OX40 agonist ivuxolimab. The receptors were gathered from an adult with an advanced solid tumor such as melanoma, head and neck, liver or kidney cancer.

This chain connects TRBV5-1 to TRBJ2-1, with TRBD2 as a possible D gene (5 bases). This CDR3 has 11 residues. Trimming cost V 5 bases and J 10 bases, with 10 bases left between them. CDR1 and CDR2 from the germline V gene are SGHRS and YFSETQ. The CDR3 bases are TGCGCCAGCAGGGGAGTAGGGGAGCAGTTCTTC. It yields the protein CASRGVGEQFF.

This clone appeared once. The chain employs TRBV6-1 and TRBJ2-1; no clear D gene. The CDR3 runs 12 residues. The germline V gene has CDR1 MNHNS and CDR2 SASEGT. Trimming took off 6 bases at V and 2 bases at J, with 5 bases between the two ends. The CDR3 loop is CASRNTYNEQFF. Here the CDR3 DNA reads TGTGCCAGCAGAAATACCTACAATGAGCAGTTCTTC.

The chain has TRBV11-3 and TRBJ2-3, with 10 bases lining up with TRBD2. The CDR3 runs 15 residues. The V and J ends lost 3 bases and 3 bases, in that order; junction bases with no gene match: 3. CDR1 is SGHNT, CDR2 YENEEA, per germline. CDR3 sequence (DNA): TGTGCCAGCAGCTTCGGGACTAGCGAAACAGATACGCAGTATTTT. Protein: CASSFGTSETDTQYF. The entire variable domain, with the rest obtained from reference TRBV11-3 and TRBJ2-3, is as follows: EAGVVQSPRYKIIEKKQPVAFWCNPISGHNTLYWYLQNLGQGPELLIRYENEEAVDDSQLPKDRFSAERLKGVDSTLKIQPAELGDSAVYLCASSFGTSETDTQYFGPGTRLTVL.

This clone has just a few counts. The chain employs TRBV14 and TRBJ2-7; D is possibly TRBD1 (6 bases). The CDR3 is 15 amino acids. Trimming cost V 4 bases and J 1 base, with 14 bases left between them. CDR1 and CDR2 (germline): SGHDN, FVKESK. The CDR3 sequence is CASSRRQAKSYEQYF. In DNA, the CDR3 is TGTGCCAGCAGCCGCAGACAGGCAAAGTCCTACGAGCAGTACTTC.

The chain couples TRBV28 to TRBJ2-4, with D uncertain. This CDR3 is built from 15 residues. In germline, CDR1 is MDHEN, CDR2 SYDVKM. V shed 0 bases and J shed 1 base, with 7 bases lying between them. The CDR3 protein is CASSLWSLAKNIQYF. DNA of the CDR3: TGTGCCAGCAGTTTATGGTCGTTGGCCAAAAACATTCAGTACTTC. The full variable domain, completed using reference TRBV28 and TRBJ2-4, is DVKVTQSSRYLVKRTGEKVFLECVQDMDHENMFWYRQDPGLGLRLIYFSYDVKMKEKGDIPEGYSVSREKKERFSLILESASTNQTSMYLCASSLWSLAKNIQYFGAGTRLSVL.

The V and J genes are TRBV5-4 and TRBJ2-2; no clear D. Trimming shortened V by 0 bases and J by 6 bases, and 9 bases separated the two germline ends. CDR3 length: 14 amino acids. Germline V gene sequence: CDR1 SGHNT, CDR2 YYREEE (reference sequence). CDR3 nucleotide sequence: TGTGCCAGCAGCTTGGGACTTGGGGCCGGGGAGCTGTTTTTT. Its protein product is CASSLGLGAGELFF.

CDR3 DNA: TGTGCCAGCAGCGATGGCCCGCCGAATGAGCAGTTCTTC. Its protein product is CASSDGPPNEQFF. The chain recombines TRBV11-2 with TRBJ2-1; D gene uncertain. Germline assignment: CDR1 SGHAT and CDR2 FQNNGV. This CDR3 spans 13 amino acids. The V gene lost 5 bases and the J gene lost 7 bases, with 12 bases spanning the gap.

This sequence joins TRBV2 and TRBJ1-3; 8 bases line up with TRBD1. J lost 0 bases, V lost 6 bases, and 10 bases had no gene match. Per the germline V gene, CDR1 is SNHLY and CDR2 is FYNNEI. The CDR3 totals 17 residues. The CDR3 region is CASRRPGQVLSGNTIYF. The CDR3 DNA reads as TGTGCCAGCAGAAGGCCGGGACAGGTCCTCTCTGGAAACACCATATATTTT.